Shown below are 4 T cell receptor beta chains from a single sample sequenced in a study of blood T cell repertoires in COVID-19. Sequencing was performed with immunoSEQ multiplex PCR; in TCRdb, only in-frame clones are kept and a portion is missing. The table shows around 250,000 clones, with around 83% occurring only once. The sample comprised peripheral blood. All receptors come from a man in his forties with active or convalescent COVID-19.

Remarks on this clone: Other DNA sequences within the sample encode an identical CDR3. V gene TRBV27 combines with J gene TRBJ1-5; TRBD1 agrees at 7 bases. Looked up from germline, CDR1 is MNHEY and CDR2 is SMNVEV (reference sequence). The CDR3 covers 17 residues. The trim removed 1 base at V and 0 bases at J, leaving 6 bases unmatched. CDR3 nucleotide sequence: TGTGCCAGCAGTTTATACCCCCCAGGGGGTAGCAATCAGCCCCAGCATTTT. This translates into CASSLYPPGGSNQPQHF.

The chain recombines TRBV30 with TRBJ2-3, with D unclear. V was shortened by 2 bases and J by 3 bases, with 9 bases between the two germline ends. Germline CDR1 GTSNPN, CDR2 SVGIG (reference sequence). CDR3 size: 13 residues. The CDR3 sequence: CAWSTISTDTQYF. The CDR3 DNA reads as TGTGCCTGGAGTACTATCAGTACAGATACGCAGTATTTT.

The genes are TRBV7-9 and TRBJ2-1; 8 nucleotides match TRBD2. This CDR3 is built from 15 residues. Germline V gene sequence: CDR1 SEHNR, CDR2 FQNEAQ (reference sequence). V dropped 3 bases and J dropped 8; count of bases not matched to a gene: 9. The CDR3 DNA reads as TGTGCCAGCAGCTTCGGACTAGCAACCGTCGATGAGCAGTTCTTC. Translated: CASSFGLATVDEQFF.

J is TRBJ2-2 and V is TRBV19, with unresolved D. With 1 base removed from V and 7 bases from J, the gap between germline ends came to 10 bases. The CDR3 sequence is 14 residues long. Germline V lookup: CDR1 LNHDA, CDR2 SQIVND (reference sequence). CDR3 sequence (DNA): TGTGCCAGTAGTATAGGAGGTTACGGCGGGGAGCTGTTTTTT. As protein: CASSIGGYGGELFF.